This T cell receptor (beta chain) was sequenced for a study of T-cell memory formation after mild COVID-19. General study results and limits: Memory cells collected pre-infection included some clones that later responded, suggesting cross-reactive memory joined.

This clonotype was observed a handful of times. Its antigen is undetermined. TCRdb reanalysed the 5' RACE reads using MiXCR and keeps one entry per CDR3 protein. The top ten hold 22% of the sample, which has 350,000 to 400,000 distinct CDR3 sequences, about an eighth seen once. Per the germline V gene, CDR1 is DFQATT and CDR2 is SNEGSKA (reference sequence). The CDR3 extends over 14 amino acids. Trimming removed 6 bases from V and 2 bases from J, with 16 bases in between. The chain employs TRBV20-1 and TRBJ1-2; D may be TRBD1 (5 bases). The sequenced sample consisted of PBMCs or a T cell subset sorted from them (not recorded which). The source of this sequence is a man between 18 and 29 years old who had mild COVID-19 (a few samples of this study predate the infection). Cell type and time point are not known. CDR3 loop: CSAQQQVTNYGYTF. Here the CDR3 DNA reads TGCAGTGCGCAACAACAGGTTACGAACTATGGCTACACCTTC.